These 4 T cell receptor beta chains share one sample of origin, sequenced in a study of vaccination effects on CD4 cells after COVID-19. TCRdb's copy holds only in-frame clones and misses some; the assay was immunoSEQ multiplex PCR. The data show over 20,000 clones, with approximately 70% seen just once and 12% held by the top ten. With the ViraFEST assay, the study expanded antigen-specific CD4+ T cells using viral peptide pools, then sequenced them. Isolation of CD4+ T cells took place after 10 days of culture. These receptors have no identified antigens. Source: CD4+ T cells from PBMCs cultured with HCoV-229E spike peptides, taken before COVID-19 vaccination. The origin of the receptors is a human donor who received a COVID-19 vaccine.

V is TRBV4-2 and J is TRBJ2-3; 8 bases are a match to TRBD2. V gave up 4 bases and J gave up 6 bases; unmatched junction bases: 12. The CDR3 has 16 amino acids. Germline assignment: CDR1 LGHNA and CDR2 YNFKEQ. The CDR3 DNA is TGTGCCAGCAGCCTCAACCAAGCGGGAGAATCGGATACGCAGTATTTT. Translated, it gives CASSLNQAGESDTQYF.

The chain combines TRBV5-1 with TRBJ2-2, with a possible D match to TRBD1 (5 bases). In germline, CDR1 is SGHRS, CDR2 YFSETQ. This CDR3 spans 13 amino acids. V lost 4 bases, J lost 1 base, and 5 bases lay in between. CDR3 bases: TGCGCCAGCAGCCAGGGGAACACCGGGGAGCTGTTTTTT. Translated, it gives CASSQGNTGELFF.

This chain links TRBV5-6 with TRBJ2-7; 7 bases are shared with TRBD2. The CDR3 is 15 amino acids. The V gene's germline CDR1 is SGHDT and CDR2 YYEEEE. V lost 0 bases and J lost 0; bases outside the gene matches: 3. The CDR3 is CASSLGGGNSYEQYF. In nucleotides, the CDR3 is TGTGCCAGCAGCTTGGGGGGGGGAAACTCCTACGAGCAGTACTTC.

The rearrangement joins TRBV6-5 to TRBJ1-3; D is unclear. This CDR3 has 15 residues. Germline CDR1 MNHEY, CDR2 SVGAGI. V was trimmed by 2 bases and J by 4 bases, leaving 12 bases between them. The CDR3 reads CASSYGSIAGNTIYF. CDR3 sequence (DNA): TGTGCCAGCAGTTACGGGAGTATCGCCGGAAACACCATATATTTT.